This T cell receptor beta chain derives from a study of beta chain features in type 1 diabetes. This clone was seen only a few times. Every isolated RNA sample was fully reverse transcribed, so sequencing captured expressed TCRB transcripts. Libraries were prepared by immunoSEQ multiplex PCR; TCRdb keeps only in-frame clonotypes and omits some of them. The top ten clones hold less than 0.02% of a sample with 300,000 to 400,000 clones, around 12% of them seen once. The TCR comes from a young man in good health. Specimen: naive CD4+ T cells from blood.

The chain's CDR3 is CASSSVLAARTDTQYF. CDR3 coding DNA: TGTGCCAGCAGCTCCGTTTTAGCGGCCCGCACAGATACGCAGTATTTT. The chain links TRBV7-2 to TRBJ2-3, with a possible D match to TRBD2 (6 bases). V lost 4 bases, J lost 1 base, and 15 bases lay in between. The CDR3 extends over 16 amino acids. CDR1 SGHTA and CDR2 FQGNSA come from the germline V gene.